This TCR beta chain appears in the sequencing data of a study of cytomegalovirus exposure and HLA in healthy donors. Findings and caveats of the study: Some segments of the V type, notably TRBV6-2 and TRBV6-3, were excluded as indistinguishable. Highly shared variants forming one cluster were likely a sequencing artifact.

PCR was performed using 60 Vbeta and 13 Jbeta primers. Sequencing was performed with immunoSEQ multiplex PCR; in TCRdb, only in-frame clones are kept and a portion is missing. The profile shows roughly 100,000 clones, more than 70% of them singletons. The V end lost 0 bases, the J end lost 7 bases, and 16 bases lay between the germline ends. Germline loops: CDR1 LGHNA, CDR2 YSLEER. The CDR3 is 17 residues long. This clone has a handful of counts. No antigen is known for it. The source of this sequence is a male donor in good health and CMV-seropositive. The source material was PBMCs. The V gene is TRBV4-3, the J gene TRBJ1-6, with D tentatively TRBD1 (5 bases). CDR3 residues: CASSQDLTAVPNSPLHF. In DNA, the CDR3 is TGCGCCAGCAGCCAAGATCTGACAGCAGTTCCGAATTCACCCCTCCACTTT.